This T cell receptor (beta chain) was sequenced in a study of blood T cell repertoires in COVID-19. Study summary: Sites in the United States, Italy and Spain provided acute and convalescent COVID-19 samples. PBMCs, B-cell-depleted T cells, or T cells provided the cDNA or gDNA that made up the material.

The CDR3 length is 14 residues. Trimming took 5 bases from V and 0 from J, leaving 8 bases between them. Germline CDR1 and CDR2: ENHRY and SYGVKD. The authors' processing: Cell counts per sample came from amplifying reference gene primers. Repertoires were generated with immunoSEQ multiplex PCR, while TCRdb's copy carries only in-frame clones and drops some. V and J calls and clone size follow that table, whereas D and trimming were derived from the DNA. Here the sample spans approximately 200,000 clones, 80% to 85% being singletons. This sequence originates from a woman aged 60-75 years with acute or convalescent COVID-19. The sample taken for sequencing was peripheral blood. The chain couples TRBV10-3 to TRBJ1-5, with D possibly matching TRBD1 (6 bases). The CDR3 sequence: CAISTGYSNQPQHF. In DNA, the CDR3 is TGTGCCATCAGTACAGGGTATAGCAATCAGCCCCAGCATTTT.